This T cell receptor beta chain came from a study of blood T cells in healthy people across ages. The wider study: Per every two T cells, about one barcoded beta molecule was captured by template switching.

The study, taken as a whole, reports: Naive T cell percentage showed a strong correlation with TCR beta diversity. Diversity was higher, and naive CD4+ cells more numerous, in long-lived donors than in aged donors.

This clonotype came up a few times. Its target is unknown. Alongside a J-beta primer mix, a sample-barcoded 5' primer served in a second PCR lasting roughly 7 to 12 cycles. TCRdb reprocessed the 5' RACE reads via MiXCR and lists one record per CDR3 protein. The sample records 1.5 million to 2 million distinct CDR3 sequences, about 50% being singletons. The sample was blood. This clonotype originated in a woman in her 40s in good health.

In DNA form, the CDR3 reads TGTGCCAGCCTCGAAAGCGCCTCCGGGACAGGCCTAAGGAAGACCCAGTACTTC. Encoded protein: CASLESASGTGLRKTQYF. The chain joins TRBV6-2 or TRBV6-3 to TRBJ2-5; 8 nucleotides match TRBD1. V lost 8 bases, J lost 6 bases, and 23 bases stayed unmatched. The CDR3 totals 18 residues. Germline-derived CDR1 and CDR2 are MNHEY and SVGEGT.